These 30 T cell receptor beta chains were all obtained from the same sample, sequenced in a study of T-cell reconstitution after alpha-beta-depleted transplantation in children. Molecular barcoding with unique molecular identifiers was used for the TCRbeta library. TCRdb re-called the PCR reads with MiXCR, one entry per CDR3 protein. The sample records fewer than 120,000 distinct CDR3 sequences, about a tenth being singletons. Sequencing used PBMCs from the stem cell graft donor, obtained from the stem cell graft. Receptor source: a human donor who donated a stem cell graft to a child with acute lymphoblastic leukemia.

This chain links TRBV4-2 with TRBJ2-3; no clear D gene. V gave up 4 bases and J gave up 0 bases, with 14 bases separating them. This CDR3 has 16 amino acids. The germline CDR1 and CDR2 sequences are LGHNA and YNFKEQ. The CDR3 DNA is TGTGCCAGCAGCCCCGCGGTGGTCCGCAGCACAGATACGCAGTATTTT. This translates into CASSPAVVRSTDTQYF.

This clonotype was detected ten times or more. The chain uses TRBV4-1 and TRBJ2-5; 8 nucleotides match TRBD1. With 1 base clipped from V and 7 bases from J, the junction kept 8 bases outside the gene matches. Germline CDR1 reads MGHRA; CDR2 reads YSYEKL. The CDR3 spans 15 residues. The DNA of the CDR3 is TGCGCCAGCAGCCAAGGGGGACAGGTCCCAGGGACCCAGTACTTC. As protein: CASSQGGQVPGTQYF.

The chain carries TRBV5-4 and TRBJ1-2; D perhaps matches TRBD1 (5 bases). The V and J ends lost 4 bases and 5 bases respectively, with 12 bases between them. The CDR3 is 13 residues long. In germline, CDR1 is SGHNT, CDR2 YYREEE (reference sequence). For the CDR3, the DNA is TGTGCCAGCAGCACCTCGGGACTTTATGGCTACACCTTC. Its translation: CASSTSGLYGYTF.

This clonotype was counted at least ten times. The rearrangement links TRBV29-1 to TRBJ2-2; a possible D gene is TRBD1 (6 bases). The CDR3 sequence is 12 residues long. Germline V gene sequence: CDR1 SQVTM, CDR2 ANQGSEA. V shed 4 bases and J shed 6 bases, with 9 bases lying between them. CDR3 sequence: CSVAGVAGELFF. The DNA of the CDR3 is TGCAGCGTTGCAGGGGTAGCCGGGGAGCTGTTTTTT.

This clonotype was counted between two and nine times. The chain links TRBV6-2 or TRBV6-3 to TRBJ2-1, with 7 bases fitting TRBD2. The V gene's germline CDR1 is MNHEY and CDR2 SVGEGT. The junction had 15 bases not matched to a gene; V was cut back by 5 bases and J by 8 bases. This CDR3 contains 16 residues. In nucleotides, the CDR3 is TGTGCCAGCAGTGATCGTGACAGAGCGGGGTCCGATGAGCAGTTCTTC. Translating gives CASSDRDRAGSDEQFF.

This clonotype was observed a handful of times. The rearrangement joins TRBV19 to TRBJ2-1, with 10 bases fitting TRBD2. This CDR3 comprises 15 residues. CDR1 LNHDA and CDR2 SQIVND come from the germline V gene (reference sequence). V dropped 5 bases and J dropped 5; count of bases not matched to a gene: 6. DNA of the CDR3: TGTGCCAGTAGTCCGGGGACTAGCGTAAACAATGAGCAGTTCTTC. Translated: CASSPGTSVNNEQFF.

The table lists this clonotype with many counts. The chain couples TRBV20-1 to TRBJ2-7; 11 bases are shared with TRBD2. CDR1 and CDR2 (germline): DFQATT, SNEGSKA (reference sequence). Trimming removed 5 bases from V and 2 bases from J; junction bases left unmatched: 2. The CDR3 contains 13 residues. Written as DNA, the CDR3 is TGCAGTGCTCGACTAGCGGGACCCTACGAGCAGTACTTC. The encoded protein is CSARLAGPYEQYF.

This clonotype was counted at least ten times. V gene TRBV2 combines with J gene TRBJ1-5, with TRBD1 matching over 7 bases. V shed 4 bases, J shed 4 bases, and the junction held 7 bases outside the gene matches. The CDR3 covers 15 residues. Germline V gene data show CDR1 as SNHLY and CDR2 as FYNNEI. CDR3 nucleotides: TGTGCCAGCAGTGGACAGGGAACGAATAATCAGCCCCAGCATTTT. This sequence encodes CASSGQGTNNQPQHF.

This rearrangement joins TRBV9 to TRBJ2-3; TRBD2 matches 8 bases. The CDR3 length is 16 residues. V trimming: 0 bases; J trimming: 3 bases; junction bases outside the gene matches: 6. Germline CDR1 and CDR2: SGDLS and YYNGEE. Here the CDR3 reads CASSVVVSGKTDTQYF. CDR3 coding DNA: TGTGCCAGCAGCGTAGTAGTTAGCGGGAAGACAGATACGCAGTATTTT.

This clonotype was picked up many times. V is TRBV14 and J is TRBJ1-1; a possible D gene is TRBD1 (6 bases). The V gene's germline CDR1 is SGHDN and CDR2 FVKESK. The CDR3 totals 14 residues. V was cut by 1 base and J by 5 bases, with 11 bases left in between. CDR3 protein: CASSQVGGRTEAFF. The CDR3 nucleotides read TGTGCCAGCAGCCAAGTTGGGGGCCGGACTGAAGCTTTCTTT.

This clonotype was seen at least ten times. V gene TRBV5-1 combines with J gene TRBJ2-1, with D maybe TRBD1 (5 bases). The CDR3 totals 15 residues. Looked up from germline, CDR1 is SGHRS and CDR2 is YFSETQ. Trimming left V 4 bases short and J 8 bases short, with 19 bases between. The CDR3 DNA reads as TGCGCCAGCAGCCGCTCAGGGCAGGAAATGTATGAGCAGTTCTTC. Its translation: CASSRSGQEMYEQFF.

Comments on this clonotype: One junction end disagrees with the germline gene, perhaps due to a read error. The V and J genes are TRBV6-5 and TRBJ2-7, with D perhaps TRBD1 or TRBD2 (7 bases each). Germline CDR1 is MNHEY and CDR2 is SVGAGI. The CDR3 is 14 amino acids. CDR3 sequence: CSSSSGRGPYEQYF. CDR3 DNA sequence: TGTTCCAGCAGTTCGGGGAGGGGGCCCTACGAGCAGTACTTC.

This clonotype was counted many times. The rearrangement uses TRBV5-6 and TRBJ1-2, with 10 bases matching TRBD1. Trimming at V came to 0 bases and at J to 2 bases, leaving 1 base not matched to a gene. The germline gives CDR1 SGHDT, CDR2 YYEEEE. The CDR3 loop spans 15 amino acids. The CDR3 is CASSLGDRGNYGYTF. In DNA form, the CDR3 reads TGTGCCAGCAGCTTGGGGGACAGGGGAAACTATGGCTACACCTTC.

The table lists this clonotype with many counts. In nucleotides, the CDR3 is TGTGCCAGCAGTTTCTACGCCGCAACGCAGTATTTT. Its translation: CASSFYAATQYF. The chain employs TRBV12-3 or TRBV12-4 and TRBJ2-3; D unclear. CDR3 size: 12 residues. Trimming removed 3 bases at V and 9 bases at J, with 10 bases between.

This clonotype was detected many times. This sequence joins TRBV5-1 and TRBJ2-1, with a possible D match to TRBD1 (5 bases). The germline CDR1 and CDR2 sequences are SGHRS and YFSETQ. The CDR3 sequence is 14 residues long. V lost 0 bases to trimming and J lost 6 bases, with 10 bases between them. CDR3 residues: CASSLGIGVNEQFF. CDR3 nucleotides: TGCGCCAGCAGCTTGGGAATAGGGGTCAATGAGCAGTTCTTC.

With respect to this clonotype: Just one base apart from a much larger clone, this may be a read error. The chain uses TRBV6-5 and TRBJ2-7; 7 bases are a match to TRBD1. J lost 3 bases, V lost 1 base, and 6 bases had no gene match. The CDR3 totals 15 residues. Germline CDR1 is MNHEY and CDR2 is SVGAGI. CDR3 protein: CASSYLSDRDYEQYF. The CDR3 DNA is TGTGCCAGCAGTTACTTATCCGACAGGGACTACGAGCAGTACTTC.

This clonotype was counted at least ten times. This chain joins TRBV5-1 and TRBJ2-7; a possible D gene is TRBD1 (6 bases). Germline CDR1 reads SGHRS; CDR2 reads YFSETQ. This CDR3 has 14 residues. V was clipped by 0 bases and J by 4 bases, with 11 bases between them. CDR3 DNA sequence: TGCGCCAGCAGCTTGGCGACAGGTGGATACGAGCAGTACTTC. Translated, it gives CASSLATGGYEQYF.

This clonotype has ten or more counts. The rearrangement uses TRBV12-3 or TRBV12-4 and TRBJ2-1, with TRBD1 matching over 8 bases. The length of the CDR3 is 19 residues. V lost 1 base to trimming and J lost 8 bases; unmatched junction nucleotides: 19. The CDR3 spells CASSLEIIVRAGGRDEQFF. CDR3 nucleotide sequence: TGTGCCAGCAGTTTAGAGATCATTGTCCGAGCAGGGGGCAGGGATGAGCAGTTCTTC.

There are many counts of this clonotype. This chain links TRBV10-3 with TRBJ2-7; D not certain. The CDR3 consists of 13 residues. CDR1 ENHRY and CDR2 SYGVKD come from the germline V gene. Trimming cost V 0 bases and J 4 bases, with 7 bases left between them. CDR3: CAISESMGYEQYF. CDR3 coding DNA: TGTGCCATCAGTGAGTCGATGGGATACGAGCAGTACTTC.

In its sample, this clonotype was seen many times. The CDR3 DNA is TGTGCCAGCCGACCGGGACAGACTGCAACTAATGAAAAACTGTTTTTT. Translated, it gives CASRPGQTATNEKLFF. The chain employs TRBV7-2 and TRBJ1-4, with 7 bases matching TRBD1. The CDR3 spans 16 residues. Unmatched junction bases numbered 9, after V lost 8 bases and J lost 0 bases. Germline-derived CDR1 and CDR2 are SGHTA and FQGNSA.

The chain couples TRBV7-8 to TRBJ1-5; D possibly corresponds to TRBD1 (5 bases). The germline CDR1 and CDR2 sequences are SGHVS and FQNEAQ. V gave up 5 bases and J gave up 0 bases, with 11 bases separating them. This CDR3 spans 15 amino acids. The CDR3 DNA is TGTGCCAGCAGCCCCCGGGACGGTAGCAATCAGCCCCAGCATTTT. This encodes CASSPRDGSNQPQHF.

In its sample, this clonotype was seen many times. The V call is TRBV6-2 or TRBV6-3, the J call TRBJ1-5; unclear D gene. This CDR3 spans 15 amino acids. Deletions cut 2 bases from V and 11 bases from J, with 19 bases between. Germline V gene sequence: CDR1 MNHEY, CDR2 SVGEGT. The CDR3 DNA reads TGTGCCAGCAGTTACGCCGGCCCCAGCGCTGGAGCCCAGCATTTT. It specifies CASSYAGPSAGAQHF.

This clonotype was seen repeatedly, ten times or more. The J gene is TRBJ1-2, the V gene TRBV29-1; 11 nucleotides match TRBD1. The trim removed 6 bases at V and 0 bases at J, leaving 6 bases unmatched. Per germline, CDR1 SQVTM and CDR2 ANQGSEA. The CDR3 sequence is 15 residues long. In DNA form, the CDR3 reads TGCAGCGTCGCGGGACAGGGGGATTCTAACTATGGCTACACCTTC. The encoded protein is CSVAGQGDSNYGYTF.

This clonotype was detected many times. In nucleotides, the CDR3 is TGTGCCAGCTCACCACCAGGAACAGACGAGCAGTACTTC. This encodes CASSPPGTDEQYF. The chain uses TRBV18 and TRBJ2-7; D is unresolved. Between the trimmed V and J ends, which lost 0 bases and 5 bases, there was a span of 8 bases. This CDR3 comprises 13 residues. Germline loops: CDR1 KGHSH, CDR2 LQKENI.

This chain uses TRBV7-2 with TRBJ2-1, with TRBD1 identical over 8 bases. The length of the CDR3 is 15 residues. Germline trimming cut 4 bases from V and 7 bases from J; bases unmatched to any gene: 9. The germline CDR1 and CDR2 sequences are SGHTA and FQGNSA. The CDR3 protein is CASSSEDRVANEQFF. The CDR3 bases are TGTGCCAGCAGCTCCGAGGACAGGGTAGCTAATGAGCAGTTCTTC.

This clonotype was recorded many times. The chain recombines TRBV7-2 with TRBJ2-4; D gene ambiguous. CDR1 and CDR2 from the germline V gene are SGHTA and FQGNSA. The CDR3 sequence is 16 residues long. Trimming left V 4 bases short and J 0 bases short, with 13 bases between. The CDR3 DNA is TGTGCCAGCAGCTCCGGCCTTAGTTTAGCCAAAAACATTCAGTACTTC. This translates into CASSSGLSLAKNIQYF. The full variable domain, completed using reference TRBV7-2 and TRBJ2-4, is GAGVSQSPSNKVTEKGKDVELRCDPISGHTALYWYRQSLGQGLEFLIYFQGNSAPDKSGLPSDRFSAERTGGSVSTLTIQRTQQEDSAVYLCASSSGLSLAKNIQYFGAGTRLSVL.

This clonotype was counted at least ten times. The chain joins TRBV20-1 to TRBJ1-6; possible D gene TRBD1, 5 bases. CDR1 is DFQATT and CDR2 is SNEGSKA in the germline V gene (reference sequence). V was clipped by 0 bases and J by 7 bases, with 13 bases between them. The CDR3 runs to 15 residues. The CDR3 DNA follows: TGCAGTGCTAGAGAACTGGGCAGGGACAATTCACCCCTCCACTTT. This translates into CSARELGRDNSPLHF.

This clonotype was detected many times. The J gene is TRBJ2-1, the V gene TRBV12-3 or TRBV12-4; possibly TRBD2 for D (7 bases). The CDR3 has 16 amino acids. Deletions cut 5 bases from V and 3 bases from J, with 17 bases between. This CDR3 reads CASSPRGGHFYNEQFF. CDR3 nucleotide sequence: TGTGCCAGCAGTCCGAGGGGGGGACACTTCTACAATGAGCAGTTCTTC.

This clonotype was counted ten times or more. J is TRBJ2-6 and V is TRBV3-1; D unresolved. Germline lookup yields CDR1 LGHDT and CDR2 YNNKEL (reference sequence). V was pared by 8 bases and J by 0 bases, with 17 bases between. This CDR3 contains 17 residues. The CDR3 protein is CASSTRAFSSGANVLTF. The CDR3 DNA is TGTGCCAGCTCCACCCGGGCCTTCAGCTCTGGGGCCAACGTCCTGACTTTC.

In its sample, this clonotype was seen a few times. The genes are TRBV6-1 and TRBJ2-1; 9 nucleotides align to TRBD2. The CDR3 is 16 residues long. The J segment lost 4 bases and the V segment lost 5 bases, leaving 9 bases of the junction unmatched. Germline values: CDR1 MNHNS, CDR2 SASEGT. The CDR3 nucleotides read TGTGCCAGCAGTACGGATGGACTAGCGATATACAATGAGCAGTTCTTC. Protein sequence: CASSTDGLAIYNEQFF.